This TCR beta chain was recorded in a study of T-cell memory formation after mild COVID-19 (dated by TCRdb to the early 2020s). The study in broad terms: TCR sequence clusters from the two donors were largely donor specific. Two young, previously healthy adult volunteers made up the cohort, one male and one female. In a couple of donors, T-cell clones that expanded and contracted after mild COVID-19 were tracked by sequencing TCRalpha and TCRbeta repertoires over time. What the work shows at the level of the full study, not this receptor alone: The study included only a couple of mild cases, and larger cohorts that include severe cases with pre-infection samples were judged to be necessary. SARS-CoV-2 specificity was not confirmed for the second-wave clones peaking on day 37. Some responding clones were found in pre-infection memory, which suggests that pre-existing cross-reactive memory T cells took part in the SARS-CoV-2 response. Contracting CD4+ clones were found mainly in CM and EM memory subsets, while CD8+ clones were enriched in EMRA. Clones that contracted from day 15 to 85 showed balanced CD4/CD8 phenotypes, whereas a second wave of clones that expanded from day 15 to 37 leaned towards CD4+.

This clonotype has a handful of counts. Its cognate antigen has yet to be identified. Per-nucleotide qualities are absent, and no much larger clonotype sits a single base away. For sequencing, an Illumina NovaSeq 6000 was employed. cDNA libraries for TCRalpha and TCRbeta were prepared by 5'RACE using constant-segment primers, with sample barcodes and unique molecular identifiers added. RNA was extracted from every sample with Trizol reagent. The libraries were amplified in two PCR steps, and the second step added a second sample barcode and Illumina TruSeq adapters. Sequencing of libraries was performed on an Illumina NovaSeq with 2 x 150 bp paired-end reads. As for the authors' bioinformatics: With migec v1.2.7, reads were demultiplexed and then collapsed into UMI-guided consensus sequences. With mixcr v2.1.11, UMI consensuses were aligned to TRA and TRB V and J templates and assembled into clonotypes. Clonotypes were classified as expanded or contracted when called significant by both edgeR and NoisET, with noise models trained on biological replicates. For edgeR calls, a false discovery rate-adjusted p below 0.01 and a log2 fold-change threshold of 1 were applied. As an exploratory analysis of dynamics, PCA with hierarchical clustering was applied to max-normalized trajectories of the 1000 most abundant clonotypes. The CD4 or CD8 phenotype of responding clones was assigned using the separately sequenced CD4+ and CD8+ repertoires. The public reads were quality trimmed at Q25 with fastp and then assembled into clones with MiXCR by TCRdb, keeping productive beta chains. Merged by CDR3 protein, the rows form single entries marked with the most common genes and DNA. TCRdb's processing, not the authors' own work, is the source of the V and J calls. In this sample the table shows around 430,000 distinct CDR3 sequences, about 15% of which occur a single time. About 22% of the sample belongs to the ten largest clones.

PBMCs were isolated by Ficoll-Paque density gradient centrifugation. Sequencing was done on a sample of PBMCs or a T cell subset sorted from them (not recorded which). This sequence was found in a man aged 18-30 years who had mild COVID-19 (a few samples of this study predate the infection). The sample titles of this study are shuffled in the database, so cell type and time point are left out; the donor was told from shared clones.

In nucleotides, the sequence is TGTGCCAGCTCCCGGCCGGGGGGGGGGGATGAGCAGTTCTTC. Its protein product is CASSRPGGGDEQFF. The chain links TRBV12-3 or TRBV12-4 with TRBJ2-1, with 8 bases matching TRBD2. The CDR3 covers 14 residues, taking in both the cysteine and the phenylalanine. Of the read, only the CDR3 DNA is kept; its 42 bases are in frame from base 1. Trimming takes 8 bases off V and 8 bases off J; junction bases not matched to a gene: 11.